These 32 T cell receptor beta chains were all obtained from the same sample, sequenced in a study of T cells in Graves' hyperthyroidism and ophthalmopathy. What was amplified from RNA transcripts were TCR beta CDR3 regions. Using the HTBI primer set, a first-round RT-PCR was run on the TCR CDR3. A single record per CDR3 protein comes from TCRdb applying MiXCR to the multiplex PCR reads. The sample carries 650,000 to 850,000 distinct CDR3 sequences, 18% recorded once. The specimen was blood. The receptors derive from a woman aged 45-65 years with Graves' hyperthyroidism that later progressed to Graves' ophthalmopathy.

At least ten counts were recorded for this clonotype. The limits of the CDR3 on the DNA are not certain, so only TCRdb's listed CDR3 is given. This sequence joins TRBV12-5 and TRBJ1-1. Germline assignment: CDR1 LGHNT and CDR2 FRNRAP. The CDR3 length is 23 residues, termini included. The CDR3 loop is CASADFCASGSPRWEGMNTEAFF.

This clonotype turned up a few times. The rearrangement links TRBV24-1 to TRBJ1-4; 9 bases fit TRBD1. CDR1 KGHDR and CDR2 SFDVKD come from the germline V gene. This CDR3 comprises 16 residues. The J segment lost 8 bases and the V segment lost 3 bases, leaving 9 bases of the junction unmatched. CDR3 DNA: TGTGCCACCAGTGATGCGGGGGACAGGGTTACAGAAAAACTGTTTTTT. Its translation is CATSDAGDRVTEKLFF.

This chain joins TRBV3-1 and TRBJ1-3; tentatively, D is TRBD1 (5 bases). Trimming shortened V by 0 bases and J by 0 bases, and 12 bases separated the two germline ends. Germline V gene data show CDR1 as LGHDT and CDR2 as YNNKEL (reference sequence). This CDR3 region has 17 residues. The DNA of the CDR3 is TGTGCCAGCAGCCAAGATTGGCAAGGACACTCTGGAAACACCATATATTTT. This translates into CASSQDWQGHSGNTIYF.

The J gene is TRBJ2-1, the V gene TRBV10-3; D is possibly TRBD1 or TRBD2 (5 bases each). CDR1 is ENHRY, CDR2 SYGVKD, per germline. V lost 6 bases and J 10 bases, leaving 16 bases between the germline ends. This CDR3 is built from 13 residues. CDR3 DNA: TGTGCCATCAGCGAGAGCAGGGACCAGGAGCAGTTCTTC. Amino acid sequence: CAISESRDQEQFF.

V usage is TRBV12-5 and J usage is TRBJ1-1; D ambiguous. The V gene lost 2 bases and the J gene lost 3 bases, with 4 bases spanning the gap. There are 12 residues in the CDR3. Germline CDR1 reads LGHNT; CDR2 reads FRNRAP. Written as DNA, the CDR3 is TGTGCTAGTGGTTTGCAGGACACTGAAGCTTTCTTT. It specifies CASGLQDTEAFF.

This chain links TRBV7-3 with TRBJ1-6, with D possibly matching TRBD1 (6 bases). Germline assignment: CDR1 SGHTA and CDR2 FQGTGA. The germline V and J ends were trimmed by 4 bases and 5 bases, with 9 bases remaining between them. This CDR3 region has 14 residues. The CDR3 here is CASSSQGNNSPLHF. In nucleotides, the CDR3 is TGTGCCAGCAGCTCACAGGGTAATAATTCACCCCTCCACTTT.

V usage is TRBV6-2 or TRBV6-3 and J usage is TRBJ2-5; D is possibly TRBD2 (6 bases). The ends were cut back, 10 bases at V and 2 bases at J, with 20 bases in the middle. The germline CDR1 and CDR2 sequences are MNHEY and SVGEGT. This CDR3 has 15 residues. This CDR3 is CATNSGSTRQETQYF. Here the CDR3 DNA reads TGTGCCACCAATTCAGGGTCGACTAGGCAAGAGACCCAGTACTTC.

This clonotype has at least ten counts. The chain employs TRBV6-1 and TRBJ1-3, with D tentatively TRBD1 (5 bases). Trimming took off 3 bases at V and 0 bases at J, with 12 bases between the two ends. Per the germline V gene, CDR1 is MNHNS and CDR2 is SASEGT. This CDR3 spans 16 amino acids. The CDR3 spells CASSDPTRDSGNTIYF. Written as DNA, the CDR3 is TGTGCCAGCAGTGATCCCACCAGGGACTCTGGAAACACCATATATTTT.

This clonotype was seen only a few times. CDR3 amino acids: CASSPSDRLDEAFF. The DNA of the CDR3 is TGTGCCAGCAGCCCCTCCGACAGGCTCGATGAAGCTTTCTTT. V is TRBV7-9 and J is TRBJ1-1; D might be TRBD1 (6 bases). V lost 5 bases and J 7 bases, leaving 17 bases between the germline ends. Per the germline V gene, CDR1 is SEHNR and CDR2 is FQNEAQ (reference sequence). The CDR3 is 14 residues long.

This clonotype was picked up many times. The chain links TRBV20-1 to TRBJ1-1; perhaps TRBD1 as D (5 bases). The CDR3 contains 14 residues. CDR1 and CDR2 (germline): DFQATT, SNEGSKA (reference sequence). The V and J ends lost 1 base and 0 bases respectively, with 9 bases between them. CDR3 DNA sequence: TGCAGTGCTAGAGGGGGGGAGATGAACACTGAAGCTTTCTTT. Translated, it gives CSARGGEMNTEAFF.

There are many counts of this clonotype. The rearrangement links TRBV11-2 to TRBJ1-1; D may be TRBD1 (5 bases). This CDR3 is built from 14 residues. Germline V gene sequence: CDR1 SGHAT, CDR2 FQNNGV. V lost 4 bases and J lost 0, with 9 bases in between. Written as DNA, the CDR3 is TGTGCCAGCAGCTCCAACAGGATGAACACTGAAGCTTTCTTT. Translating gives CASSSNRMNTEAFF.

This clonotype has more than one count but fewer than ten. The chain carries TRBV5-5 and TRBJ1-5; D not certain. The CDR3 is 15 amino acids. CDR1 is SGHKS and CDR2 is YYEKEE in the germline V gene (reference sequence). The V end lost 4 bases, the J end lost 0 bases, and 11 bases lay between the germline ends. The CDR3 region is CASSHWAGSNQPQHF. The CDR3 bases are TGTGCCAGCAGCCATTGGGCTGGTAGCAATCAGCCCCAGCATTTT.

The J gene is TRBJ1-2, the V gene TRBV10-3; D call uncertain. The germline gives CDR1 ENHRY, CDR2 SYGVKD. Trimming cost V 3 bases and J 7 bases, with 15 bases left between them. This CDR3 has 14 amino acids. Written as DNA, the CDR3 is TGTGCCATCAGTGAAGGCCGGGAAACGGCTGGCTACACCTTC. Translation gives CAISEGRETAGYTF.

This clonotype was counted a few times. The junction and the germline gene differ at one end; a read error may be behind it. V gene TRBV2 combines with J gene TRBJ2-1; tentative D call: TRBD2 (6 bases). Germline values: CDR1 SNHLY, CDR2 FYNNEI. The CDR3 runs to 15 residues. Here the CDR3 reads CASIEGRGTYNEQFF. The CDR3 DNA follows: TGTGCCAGCATTGAAGGCCGGGGGACCTACAATGAGCAGTTCTTC.

This clonotype was recorded many times. The V call is TRBV6-1, the J call TRBJ1-5; the match to TRBD1 covers 10 bases. Germline CDR1 MNHNS, CDR2 SASEGT. The CDR3 sequence is 14 residues long. Trimming took 6 bases from V and 6 from J; bases not matched to a gene: 5. This CDR3 reads CASSKTGGGQPQHF. The CDR3 nucleotides read TGTGCCAGCAGCAAGACAGGGGGCGGTCAGCCCCAGCATTTT.

The V call is TRBV10-3, the J call TRBJ2-7; 12 bases fit TRBD1. This CDR3 comprises 15 residues. Germline values: CDR1 ENHRY, CDR2 SYGVKD. With 3 bases clipped from V and 6 bases from J, the junction kept 6 bases outside the gene matches. The CDR3 bases are TGTGCCATCAGTGACATGGGACAGGGGGCGGCCGAGCAGTACTTC. Protein product: CAISDMGQGAAEQYF.

The chain uses TRBV7-2 and TRBJ1-5; D perhaps matches TRBD1 (5 bases). In germline, CDR1 is SGHTA, CDR2 FQGNSA. This CDR3 is built from 15 residues. Trimming removed 5 bases from V and 7 bases from J, with 18 bases in between. The CDR3 region is CASSQRAGRGQPQHF. The DNA for the CDR3 is TGTGCCAGCAGCCAGAGGGCGGGGCGAGGACAGCCCCAGCATTTT.

This clonotype came up many times. CDR3 nucleotide sequence: TGCGCCAGCAGCTCGACCCCGGGGAGCTACGAGCAGTACTTC. It is translated as CASSSTPGSYEQYF. This chain connects TRBV5-1 to TRBJ2-7; TRBD2 is a possible D gene (5 bases). Trimming cost V 3 bases and J 3 bases, with 13 bases left between them. The germline gives CDR1 SGHRS, CDR2 YFSETQ. The CDR3 spans 14 residues. Variable domain in full (rest from reference TRBV5-1 and TRBJ2-7): KAGVTQTPRYLIKTRGQQVTLSCSPISGHRSVSWYQQTPGQGLQFLFEYFSETQRNKGNFPGRFSGRQFSNSRSEMNVSTLELGDSALYLCASSSTPGSYEQYFGPGTRLTVT.

The CDR3 region has the DNA TGTGCCAGCAGTGAACAGACTAGCTCTGGAAACACCATATATTTT. It specifies CASSEQTSSGNTIYF. The V call is TRBV2, the J call TRBJ1-3; D unresolved. The CDR3 covers 15 residues. Looked up from germline, CDR1 is SNHLY and CDR2 is FYNNEI. Trimming stripped 2 bases from V and 0 bases from J, with 8 bases between.

In this sample, this clonotype turned up many times. The chain combines TRBV20-1 with TRBJ1-2, with no clear D. CDR3 length: 13 amino acids. V gave up 3 bases and J gave up 3 bases, with 11 bases separating them. Germline CDR1 is DFQATT and CDR2 is SNEGSKA (reference sequence). CDR3 protein: CSARNSDHYGYTF. The CDR3 bases are TGCAGTGCTAGGAACAGCGACCACTATGGCTACACCTTC.

Points on this clonotype: Sequence at one end of the junction differs from germline and may be a read error. J is TRBJ2-1 and V is TRBV7-8, with 10 bases identical to TRBD2. The CDR3 is 16 amino acids. Germline loops: CDR1 SGHVS, CDR2 FQNEAQ. This CDR3 reads CTSSTLQRGGPDEQFF. CDR3 DNA sequence: TGTACCAGCAGCACTTTACAGCGGGGGGGCCCGGATGAGCAGTTCTTC.

The V call is TRBV20-1, the J call TRBJ2-1; 16 bases fit TRBD2. Unmatched junction bases numbered 4, after V lost 0 bases and J lost 8 bases. The CDR3 contains 16 residues. CDR1 is DFQATT and CDR2 is SNEGSKA in the germline V gene (reference sequence). The DNA for the CDR3 is TGCAGTGCTAGAGATTGGGGACTAGCGGGGGGGGATGAGCAGTTCTTC. Amino acids: CSARDWGLAGGDEQFF.

This clonotype turned up a few times. V usage is TRBV13 and J usage is TRBJ1-6; no clear D gene. CDR1 is PRHDT and CDR2 is FYEKMQ in the germline V gene (reference sequence). The CDR3 length is 15 residues. The V end lost 6 bases, the J end lost 11 bases, and 20 bases lay between the germline ends. The CDR3 bases are TGTGCCAGCAGAAGGACTGGGCCGACCGCGGCACCCCTCCACTTT. Amino acids: CASRRTGPTAAPLHF.

This clonotype was recorded a few times. V gene TRBV29-1 combines with J gene TRBJ2-3; D is uncertain. V lost 6 bases and J lost 0, with 16 bases in between. Germline V CDR1 and CDR2: SQVTM, ANQGSEA. The CDR3 length is 15 residues. The CDR3 DNA sequence: TGCAGCGTGATTACGGCCGGGCAAAGCACAGATACGCAGTATTTT. Translating it yields CSVITAGQSTDTQYF.

This clonotype has only a few counts. The chain has TRBV6-1 and TRBJ1-1; D is possibly TRBD1 (5 bases). Trimming left V 9 bases short and J 4 bases short, with 18 bases between. CDR3 length: 14 amino acids. CDR1 and CDR2 from the germline V gene are MNHNS and SASEGT. CDR3 DNA: TGTGCCAGTAGGAGCTCGGGACTTTTCACTGAAGCTTTCTTT. Translation: CASRSSGLFTEAFF.

This clonotype was recorded a few times. The chain recombines TRBV12-3 or TRBV12-4 with TRBJ1-3; TRBD1 aligns across 7 bases. The CDR3 is made up of 16 amino acids. Trimming cost V 5 bases and J 0 bases; bases outside gene matches: 7. In nucleotides, the CDR3 is TGTGCCAGCAGTCGCAGGGACAGAATCTCTGGAAACACCATATATTTT. It encodes CASSRRDRISGNTIYF.

In its sample, this clonotype was seen a few times. V gene TRBV24-1 combines with J gene TRBJ2-5, with a weak D call TRBD2 (6 bases). Germline loops: CDR1 KGHDR, CDR2 SFDVKD. The CDR3 extends over 14 amino acids. V was cut by 1 base and J by 5 bases, with 10 bases left in between. The CDR3 sequence is CATSDFLASETQYF. The CDR3 DNA is TGTGCCACCAGTGATTTTCTAGCGTCGGAGACCCAGTACTTC.

This clonotype was observed once. The gene calls are TRBV4-2 and TRBJ2-5; TRBD1 is a possible D gene (7 bases). V gave up 7 bases and J gave up 3 bases, with 18 bases separating them. Germline assignment: CDR1 LGHNA and CDR2 YNFKEQ. The CDR3 totals 15 residues. In DNA form, the CDR3 reads TGTGCCAGCAAAGACAGACAGGGACTGGAAGAGACCCAGTACTTC. This gives the protein CASKDRQGLEETQYF.

Only a few counts were recorded for this clonotype. The chain carries TRBV18 and TRBJ2-5, with D tentatively TRBD1 (6 bases). Per germline, CDR1 KGHSH and CDR2 LQKENI. The V gene lost 3 bases and the J gene lost 5 bases, with 16 bases spanning the gap. The CDR3 spans 15 residues. The CDR3 is CASSPRDIKGETQYF. CDR3 DNA: TGTGCCAGCTCACCTCGGGACATCAAGGGGGAGACCCAGTACTTC.

The chain joins TRBV6-1 to TRBJ2-1; 8 bases are shared with TRBD2. The length of the CDR3 is 15 residues. Trimming took 7 bases from V and 4 from J; bases not matched to a gene: 9. Germline lookup yields CDR1 MNHNS and CDR2 SASEGT. CDR3 DNA: TGTGCCAGCACTCTAACGGGGGGGCGGTACAATGAGCAGTTCTTC. The encoded protein is CASTLTGGRYNEQFF.

The V and J genes are TRBV6-5 and TRBJ1-1; 7 nucleotides agree with TRBD1. Looked up from germline, CDR1 is MNHEY and CDR2 is SVGAGI. This CDR3 comprises 18 residues. V gave up 0 bases and J gave up 3 bases; unmatched junction bases: 13. CDR3 sequence: CASSYSKWPGGRDTEAFF. The CDR3 bases are TGTGCCAGCAGTTACTCGAAATGGCCAGGGGGGAGGGACACTGAAGCTTTCTTT.

The chain is built from TRBV4-2 and TRBJ2-7; D remains unclear. CDR3 length: 14 amino acids. Trimming took off 0 bases at V and 3 bases at J, with 9 bases between the two ends. The germline V gene has CDR1 LGHNA and CDR2 YNFKEQ. The CDR3 loop is CASSQDLISYEQYF. DNA for the CDR3: TGTGCCAGCAGCCAAGATTTGATCAGCTACGAGCAGTACTTC.